These 29 T cell receptor beta chains were sequenced from one sample in a study of blood T cell repertoires in COVID-19. The data were produced by immunoSEQ multiplex PCR, yet TCRdb's version contains in-frame clones alone and is incomplete. The table lists over 200,000 clones, about nine tenths of them singletons, with 4.5% to 5.5% in the top ten. The sequencing input was peripheral blood. Receptor source: a middle-aged woman with acute or convalescent COVID-19.

This clone was detected once. This sequence joins TRBV11-2 and TRBJ1-1; 10 bases line up with TRBD1. The germline CDR1 and CDR2 sequences are SGHAT and FQNNGV. CDR3 length: 14 residues. With V trimmed by 5 bases and J by 5 bases, 5 bases remained unmatched. The CDR3 sequence is CASSRDRGRTEAFF. The CDR3 bases are TGTGCCAGCAGCCGAGACAGGGGGCGGACTGAAGCTTTCTTT.

The chain has TRBV12-5 and TRBJ1-3; D possibly corresponds to TRBD1 (6 bases). Trimming stripped 2 bases from V and 4 bases from J, with 21 bases between. The CDR3 covers 18 residues. Germline V CDR1 and CDR2: LGHNT, FRNRAP. The CDR3 DNA sequence: TGTGCTAGTGGTTTGTCAGGGGTTGGTAGTCAGGCGGGAAACACCATATATTTT. It specifies CASGLSGVGSQAGNTIYF.

The CDR3 DNA follows: TGTGCCAGTACTGGGACAGGGGAGACCCAGTACTTC. Its protein product is CASTGTGETQYF. The chain couples TRBV19 to TRBJ2-5; 9 bases match TRBD1. Germline CDR1 reads LNHDA; CDR2 reads SQIVND (reference sequence). The CDR3 runs to 12 residues. Losses at the gene ends were 7 bases for V and 5 bases for J; bases not matched to a gene: 2.

J is TRBJ1-1 and V is TRBV12-1. TRBV12-1 is tagged as a pseudogene. The CDR3 sequence is 13 residues long. The CDR3 bases are TGTGCCAGCGTGAAGGTCTGGAGAAGTGAAGCTTTCTTT. Translation gives CASVKVWRSEAFF.

The chain recombines TRBV21-1 with TRBJ1-4; the table's D gene call, TRBD1, was not cross checked with the DNA. TRBV21-1 counts as a pseudogene. The CDR3 length is 15 residues. CDR3 in DNA: TGTGCCAGCAGCAAACCGGGACAGGGGCTTGAAAAACTGTTTTTT. Its protein is CASSKPGQGLEKLFF.

The chain links TRBV7-8 to TRBJ1-4; 8 positions match TRBD1. The junction had 1 base not matched to a gene; V was cut back by 0 bases and J by 4 bases. CDR3 length: 15 amino acids. Germline V gives CDR1 SGHVS, CDR2 FQNEAQ. In DNA form, the CDR3 reads TGTGCCAGCAGCTTAGCGGGACAGGTTAATGAAAAACTGTTTTTT. This translates into CASSLAGQVNEKLFF.

The J gene is TRBJ2-2, the V gene TRBV30; 7 bases match TRBD2. The length of the CDR3 is 16 residues. Trimming at V came to 0 bases and at J to 3 bases, leaving 7 bases not matched to a gene. The germline V gene has CDR1 GTSNPN and CDR2 SVGIG (reference sequence). CDR3 sequence: CAWSVGGGGDTGELFF. CDR3 DNA sequence: TGTGCCTGGAGTGTCGGCGGGGGAGGGGACACCGGGGAGCTGTTTTTT.

The chain links TRBV28 to TRBJ1-4, with a tentative D call TRBD1 (5 bases). Germline V lookup: CDR1 MDHEN, CDR2 SYDVKM. CDR3 length: 16 residues. Trimming left V 5 bases short and J 8 bases short, with 21 bases between. CDR3 protein: CASSGASRVEGEKLFF. DNA for the CDR3: TGTGCCAGCAGTGGGGCCTCCAGGGTAGAAGGGGAAAAACTGTTTTTT.

This clone was counted once. The chain links TRBV12-2 to TRBJ1-1. TRBV12-2 is a pseudogene segment. CDR3 size: 13 residues. The DNA of the CDR3 is TGTGCAAGTCGCTTAGAAACTTACACTGAAGCTTTCTTT. This translates into CASRLETYTEAFF.

The V call is TRBV10-3, the J call TRBJ2-5; 14 nucleotides agree with TRBD2. CDR1 is ENHRY, CDR2 SYGVKD, per germline. The CDR3 totals 15 residues. J lost 7 bases, V lost 3 bases, and 4 bases had no gene match. In DNA form, the CDR3 reads TGTGCCATCAGTGACTCGACTAGCGGGGGGGTGACCCAGTACTTC. It translates to CAISDSTSGGVTQYF.

The CDR3, as DNA: TGTGCCAGCAGCCCCCACGTCGGGGGAATGGGTCAGCCCCAGCATTTT. Amino acid sequence: CASSPHVGGMGQPQHF. V is TRBV7-2 and J is TRBJ1-5; D is perhaps TRBD1 (5 bases). The CDR3 is 16 residues long. CDR1 SGHTA and CDR2 FQGNSA come from the germline V gene. Trimming shortened V by 5 bases and J by 6 bases, and 20 bases separated the two germline ends.

The chain recombines TRBV6-5 with TRBJ1-6; no reliable D call. Trimming removed 6 bases from V and 8 bases from J, with 17 bases in between. The CDR3 extends over 15 amino acids. Germline assignment: CDR1 MNHEY and CDR2 SVGAGI. The CDR3 nucleotides read TGTGCCAGCAGCCACCCGGCGGGCCGGGATTCACCCCTCCACTTT. This gives the protein CASSHPAGRDSPLHF.

The gene calls are TRBV2 and TRBJ1-1; 10 nucleotides line up with TRBD1. The CDR3 contains 14 residues. V shed 6 bases, J shed 4 bases, and the junction held 5 bases outside the gene matches. The germline V gene encodes CDR1 SNHLY and CDR2 FYNNEI. The CDR3 region has the DNA TGTGCCAGCAGGAAGGGACAGGGGACCACTGAAGCTTTCTTT. Translating it yields CASRKGQGTTEAFF.

The chain couples TRBV5-4 to TRBJ2-1; D remains unclear. The length of the CDR3 is 15 residues. Trimming left V 2 bases short and J 0 bases short, with 9 bases between. Germline assignment: CDR1 SGHNT and CDR2 YYREEE (reference sequence). The CDR3 sequence: CASSFRVVSYNEQFF. In DNA, the CDR3 is TGTGCCAGCAGCTTTAGAGTTGTCTCCTACAATGAGCAGTTCTTC.

The chain carries TRBV5-8 and TRBJ2-1, with 10 bases aligning to TRBD2. Losses at the gene ends were 4 bases for V and 8 bases for J; bases not matched to a gene: 3. The CDR3 has 13 amino acids. Germline lookup yields CDR1 SGHTS and CDR2 YDEGEE. The CDR3 coding sequence is TGTGCCAGCAGCCGGGGACTAGCGTATGAGCAGTTCTTC. As protein: CASSRGLAYEQFF.

The rearrangement links TRBV10-2 to TRBJ1-2; D may be TRBD1 (6 bases). Germline V lookup: CDR1 WSHSY, CDR2 SAAADI. The CDR3 covers 12 residues. V was cut by 10 bases and J by 5 bases, with 14 bases left in between. CDR3 nucleotide sequence: TGCGCCATACGACAGGCAGATTATGGCTACACCTTC. As protein: CAIRQADYGYTF.

The chain combines TRBV28 with TRBJ2-7; TRBD1 matches at 8 bases. The CDR3 runs to 15 residues. The V and J ends lost 6 bases and 6 bases, in that order; junction bases with no gene match: 13. Germline lookup yields CDR1 MDHEN and CDR2 SYDVKM. The DNA for the CDR3 is TGTGCCAGCAGCTCTGGGGGGCAGGGGGCGGTCGAGCAGTACGTC. This sequence encodes CASSSGGQGAVEQYV.

V and J are TRBV7-2 and TRBJ1-5; unclear D gene. The CDR3 covers 15 residues. The germline CDR1 and CDR2 sequences are SGHTA and FQGNSA. The V end lost 2 bases, the J end lost 6 bases, and 14 bases lay between the germline ends. CDR3 region: CASSLLATTGQPQHF. CDR3 DNA sequence: TGTGCCAGCAGCTTATTGGCGACGACGGGTCAGCCCCAGCATTTT.

The count of this clone is one. The chain joins TRBV10-2 to TRBJ2-1; the match to TRBD2 covers 7 bases. The CDR3 is 14 residues long. J lost 3 bases, V lost 4 bases, and 3 bases had no gene match. From germline, CDR1 is WSHSY and CDR2 SAAADI. CDR3 DNA sequence: TGCGCCAGCAGTGTAGCGGGTGACTACAATGAGCAGTTCTTC. It is translated as CASSVAGDYNEQFF.

The chain joins TRBV7-9 to TRBJ2-2; a weak D match, TRBD1 (5 bases). Trimming pared 10 bases from V and 2 bases from J, leaving 14 bases between. This CDR3 region has 14 residues. CDR1 SEHNR and CDR2 FQNEAQ come from the germline V gene (reference sequence). CDR3 sequence: CATIQQENTGELFF. CDR3 nucleotides: TGTGCCACCATACAACAGGAAAACACCGGGGAGCTGTTTTTT.

The genes are TRBV1 and TRBJ1-3. TRBV1 is shown as a pseudogene. The CDR3 totals 16 residues. CDR3 residues: CTSSQLRGVSGNTIYF. As DNA, the CDR3 is TGCACCAGCAGCCAACTTCGGGGGGTCTCTGGAAACACCATATATTTT.

This chain connects TRBV14 to TRBJ2-5; 10 positions agree with TRBD1. CDR1 and CDR2 (germline): SGHDN, FVKESK. This CDR3 comprises 18 residues. Trimming removed 8 bases from V and 2 bases from J; junction bases left unmatched: 17. Here the CDR3 reads CASGVRKRDRGHQETQYF. For the CDR3, the DNA is TGTGCCAGCGGGGTAAGAAAGCGAGACAGGGGGCATCAAGAGACCCAGTACTTC. The full variable domain, rest sourced from reference TRBV14 and TRBJ2-5, is EAGVTQFPSHSVIEKGQTVTLRCDPISGHDNLYWYRRVMGKEIKFLLHFVKESKQDESGMPNNRFLAERTGGTYSTLKVQPAELEDSGVYFCASGVRKRDRGHQETQYFGPGTRLLVL.

This sequence joins TRBV5-1 and TRBJ1-2; TRBD1 agrees at 8 bases. The CDR3 loop spans 16 amino acids. CDR1 and CDR2 from the germline V gene are SGHRS and YFSETQ. The junction had 18 bases not matched to a gene; V was cut back by 7 bases and J by 7 bases. CDR3 region: CASGSSGTGALGGYTF. The CDR3 DNA reads as TGCGCCAGCGGATCCTCCGGGACAGGAGCCTTAGGTGGCTACACCTTC.

As concerns this clone: The identical CDR3 is also encoded by other nucleotide sequences in the sample. The chain recombines TRBV20-1 with TRBJ1-2; possible D gene TRBD1, 6 bases. V was clipped by 6 bases and J by 8 bases, with 13 bases between them. Per germline, CDR1 DFQATT and CDR2 SNEGSKA (reference sequence). This CDR3 region has 11 residues. CDR3 residues: CSAHRDYGYTF. As DNA, the CDR3 is TGCAGTGCCCACAGGGATTACGGCTACACCTTC.

V and J are TRBV4-1 and TRBJ2-3, with 9 bases that match TRBD1. The CDR3 has 20 amino acids. V was pared by 0 bases and J by 6 bases, with 19 bases of the junction left unmatched. Germline V gene lookup returns CDR1 MGHRA and CDR2 YSYEKL. In nucleotides, the CDR3 is TGCGCCAGCAGCCAAGATCAGGGGGGAACAGGGGGCGGGCCGCTGGATACGCAGTATTTT. Protein: CASSQDQGGTGGGPLDTQYF.

J is TRBJ1-2 and V is TRBV21-1; the DNA was not used to check the table's D call, TRBD1. TRBV21-1 is flagged as a pseudogene. The length of the CDR3 is 11 residues. CDR3 DNA sequence: TGTGCCAGCAGCACCAGGGTTGGCTACACCTTC. Amino acids: CASSTRVGYTF.

The V and J genes are TRBV11-3 and TRBJ2-1; 7 bases line up with TRBD1. The V segment lost 5 bases and the J segment 6 bases; nucleotides outside the gene matches: 7. This CDR3 is 14 amino acids long. Germline CDR1 is SGHNT and CDR2 is YENEEA. The CDR3 DNA reads TGTGCCAGCAGCCTACAGGCAGGGGGCAATGAGCAGTTCTTC. The encoded protein is CASSLQAGGNEQFF. Full variable domain (outside the CDR3, taken from reference TRBV11-3 and TRBJ2-1): EAGVVQSPRYKIIEKKQPVAFWCNPISGHNTLYWYLQNLGQGPELLIRYENEEAVDDSQLPKDRFSAERLKGVDSTLKIQPAELGDSAVYLCASSLQAGGNEQFFGPGTRLTVL.

The rearrangement links TRBV24-1 to TRBJ2-2; 7 bases match TRBD1. The germline gives CDR1 KGHDR, CDR2 SFDVKD. This CDR3 contains 17 residues. V gave up 0 bases and J gave up 4 bases; unmatched junction bases: 7. DNA for the CDR3: TGTGCCACCAGTGATTTGGGCACAGGGGTCGGCACCGGGGAGCTGTTTTTT. The encoded protein is CATSDLGTGVGTGELFF.

The rearrangement joins TRBV30 to TRBJ1-4; 7 bases are shared with TRBD1. Per germline, CDR1 GTSNPN and CDR2 SVGIG (reference sequence). V was clipped by 8 bases and J by 8 bases; unmatched bases: 14. The CDR3 is 14 amino acids. CDR3 residues: CARQGGNRGEKLFF. CDR3 sequence (DNA): TGTGCCCGGCAAGGGGGAAACAGGGGAGAAAAACTGTTTTTT. The entire variable domain, with the rest obtained from reference TRBV30 and TRBJ1-4, is as follows: SQTIHQWPATLVQPVGSPLSLECTVEGTSNPNLYWYRQAAGRGLQLLFYSVGIGQISSEVPQNLSASRPQDRQFILSSKKLLLSDSGFYLCARQGGNRGEKLFFGSGTQLSVL.